A single sample gave rise to the 17 T cell receptor beta chains below, sequenced in a study of CD8+CD57+ T cells in acquired aplastic anemia. Individuals selected for sequencing had exhibited CD8+CD57+ cell expansion on flow cytometry. CDR3 and TCR beta VDJ profiling relied on a genomic DNA template. TCRdb itself ran the reads through MiXCR, one entry per CDR3 protein. Counted here are about 180,000 distinct CDR3 sequences, 48% occurring once; the ten biggest clones make up roughly 2%. Sequenced sample: sorted CD4+, CD8+, or CD8+CD57+ T cells (not recorded which) from PBMCs. The receptors stem from a human donor with aplastic anemia.

This clonotype was observed a handful of times. The chain links TRBV12-3 or TRBV12-4 to TRBJ1-2, with a tentative D call TRBD1 (5 bases). V lost 7 bases and J 5 bases, leaving 14 bases between the germline ends. The CDR3 is made up of 13 amino acids. CDR3 protein: CASNPGRGYGYTF. The CDR3 DNA follows: TGTGCCAGCAATCCGGGACGGGGATATGGCTACACCTTC.

CDR3 amino acids: CAWARASGQPQHF. The CDR3 coding sequence is TGTGCCTGGGCCCGGGCGAGCGGTCAGCCCCAGCATTTT. This sequence joins TRBV30 and TRBJ1-5, with D uncertain. The length of the CDR3 is 13 residues. The ends were cut back, 5 bases at V and 6 bases at J, with 14 bases in the middle. Germline V gene data show CDR1 as GTSNPN and CDR2 as SVGIG (reference sequence).

The sample holds many counts of this clonotype. The J gene is TRBJ2-3, the V gene TRBV5-1, with D possibly matching TRBD2 (6 bases). Germline V gene lookup returns CDR1 SGHRS and CDR2 YFSETQ. The V gene lost 0 bases and the J gene lost 2 bases, with 13 bases spanning the gap. The CDR3 is 16 residues long. The CDR3 DNA reads TGCGCCAGCAGCTTGGGCGGGACGATTACCACAGATACGCAGTATTTT. This translates into CASSLGGTITTDTQYF.

Note on this clonotype: A much larger clone is a single base away; this may be a read error. The rearrangement uses TRBV2 and TRBJ1-5; D call uncertain. The germline V and J ends were trimmed by 5 bases and 5 bases, with 10 bases remaining between them. The V gene's germline CDR1 is SNHLY and CDR2 FYNNEI. CDR3 length: 13 amino acids. The CDR3: CASSYSVDQPQHF. In nucleotides, the CDR3 is TGTGCCAGCAGTTACTCGGTCGATCAGCCCCAGCATTTT.

In this sample, this clonotype turned up many times. In nucleotides, the CDR3 is TGCGCCAGCAGCTTGGCACTAGCGGGAGGGACAGATACGCAGTATTTT. Protein: CASSLALAGGTDTQYF. The chain joins TRBV5-1 to TRBJ2-3, with 13 bases fitting TRBD2. This CDR3 is built from 16 residues. CDR1 and CDR2 (germline): SGHRS, YFSETQ. V gave up 0 bases and J gave up 3 bases; unmatched junction bases: 1.

The V and J genes are TRBV25-1 and TRBJ1-2, with D unclear. Germline-derived CDR1 and CDR2 are MGHDK and SYGVNS. The CDR3 extends over 19 amino acids. Trimming pared 3 bases from V and 0 bases from J, leaving 23 bases between. DNA for the CDR3: TGTGCCAGCAGTGACCTCCCGGGGTCTAAGGCCTCAGCTAACTATGGCTACACCTTC. Protein: CASSDLPGSKASANYGYTF.

Here the CDR3 reads CASSTGRQGAGETQYF. The CDR3 DNA is TGTGCCAGTAGCACCGGACGACAGGGGGCAGGAGAGACCCAGTACTTC. The chain couples TRBV19 to TRBJ2-5; the match to TRBD1 covers 10 bases. Trimming took 6 bases from V and 4 from J; bases not matched to a gene: 11. The germline gives CDR1 LNHDA, CDR2 SQIVND (reference sequence). The CDR3 totals 16 residues. The variable domain in full, completed from reference TRBV19 and TRBJ2-5, reads DGGITQSPKYLFRKEGQNVTLSCEQNLNHDAMYWYRQDPGQGLRLIYYSQIVNDFQKGDIAEGYSVSREKKESFPLTVTSAQKNPTAFYLCASSTGRQGAGETQYFGPGTRLLVL.

The rearrangement uses TRBV10-3 and TRBJ2-5; TRBD1 aligns across 7 bases. V trimming: 4 bases; J trimming: 1 base; junction bases outside the gene matches: 15. CDR3 size: 18 residues. Germline V CDR1 and CDR2: ENHRY, SYGVKD. This CDR3 reads CAISARQGSQMLQETQYF. The CDR3 DNA follows: TGTGCCATCAGTGCCCGACAGGGTTCACAAATGCTCCAAGAGACCCAGTACTTC.

This clonotype was observed many times. This chain joins TRBV5-1 and TRBJ2-3, with TRBD1 matching 10 bases. The CDR3 consists of 14 residues. The V and J ends lost 6 bases and 1 base, in that order; junction bases with no gene match: 2. From germline, CDR1 is SGHRS and CDR2 YFSETQ. The CDR3 region is CASTGTGGTDTQYF. CDR3 DNA: TGCGCCAGCACCGGGACAGGGGGCACAGATACGCAGTATTTT.

Here the CDR3 reads CSVERGPTLQETQYF. The CDR3 coding sequence is TGCAGCGTTGAAAGGGGACCGACTCTCCAAGAGACCCAGTACTTC. The chain employs TRBV29-1 and TRBJ2-5; D might be TRBD1 or TRBD2, each matching 5 bases. V was pared by 2 bases and J by 1 base, with 14 bases between. Germline assignment: CDR1 SQVTM and CDR2 ANQGSEA. This CDR3 contains 15 residues.

There are a few counts of this clonotype. The rearrangement joins TRBV11-2 to TRBJ1-5; the match to TRBD1 covers 9 bases. The germline CDR1 and CDR2 sequences are SGHAT and FQNNGV. Unmatched junction bases numbered 14, after V lost 9 bases and J lost 8 bases. The CDR3 is 15 amino acids. CDR3 nucleotide sequence: TGTGCCAGGGCGATCGACAGGGGGGCCCCAGAGCCCCAGCATTTT. Translated: CARAIDRGAPEPQHF.

This clonotype has ten or more counts. The gene calls are TRBV10-3 and TRBJ1-1; D perhaps matches TRBD1 (6 bases). The V gene's germline CDR1 is ENHRY and CDR2 SYGVKD. This CDR3 is 14 amino acids long. Trimming stripped 7 bases from V and 8 bases from J, with 20 bases between. The DNA for the CDR3 is TGTGCCATCAACCGAGACAGGTGGGGGGGGGAAGCTTTCTTT. This codes for CAINRDRWGGEAFF.

This clonotype was observed once. The gene calls are TRBV11-2 and TRBJ2-7; 10 nucleotides agree with TRBD2. The germline gives CDR1 SGHAT, CDR2 FQNNGV. J was trimmed by 0 bases and V by 5 bases; bases with no gene match: 7. This CDR3 has 16 residues. The CDR3 is CASSPWTSGYSYEQYF. DNA for the CDR3: TGTGCCAGCAGCCCCTGGACTAGCGGATACTCCTACGAGCAGTACTTC.

V is TRBV4-1 and J is TRBJ1-1; D perhaps matches TRBD1 (6 bases). CDR1 and CDR2 from the germline V gene are MGHRA and YSYEKL. V was cut by 0 bases and J by 4 bases, with 18 bases left in between. The length of the CDR3 is 17 residues. CDR3 amino acids: CASSQDRPGGQGTEAFF. CDR3 bases: TGCGCCAGCAGCCAAGATCGCCCCGGGGGGCAGGGCACTGAAGCTTTCTTT.

The chain employs TRBV10-3 and TRBJ2-5, with a tentative D call TRBD2 (5 bases). This CDR3 region has 17 residues. Germline CDR1 is ENHRY and CDR2 is SYGVKD. Trimming removed 6 bases from V and 5 bases from J, with 25 bases in between. The DNA of the CDR3 is TGTGCCATCAGCGAAAACCCGCGGCAGCTCCGCGGGGAGACCCAGTACTTC. Its protein is CAISENPRQLRGETQYF.

This clonotype was recorded many times. V usage is TRBV20-1 and J usage is TRBJ1-5; 10 bases fit TRBD1. V lost 5 bases, J lost 2 bases, and 15 bases stayed unmatched. This CDR3 contains 18 residues. In germline, CDR1 is DFQATT, CDR2 SNEGSKA (reference sequence). CDR3 nucleotides: TGCAGTGCTGTGGGGGAGGACAGGGGGATTTCGGGCAATCAGCCCCAGCATTTT. Translation gives CSAVGEDRGISGNQPQHF.

V usage is TRBV15 and J usage is TRBJ1-1; weak D call: TRBD1 (6 bases). Trimming removed 0 bases from V and 7 bases from J, with 15 bases in between. Germline assignment: CDR1 LNHNV and CDR2 YYDKDF (reference sequence). CDR3 length equals 15 residues. The CDR3 DNA reads TGTGCCACCAGCAGAGAGGCAGGGGACGCTGATGAAGCTTTCTTT. Translating gives CATSREAGDADEAFF.